This is a list of T cell receptor beta chains from one sample in a study of OX40 agonist ivuxolimab in advanced cancers. Method: immunoSEQ multiplex PCR; TCRdb's copy keeps in-frame clones and lacks some. The table has approximately 58,000 clones, about 86% seen once. The sequencing here drew on CD4+ or CD8+ T cells sorted from blood, taken in a trial of the OX40 agonist ivuxolimab. The receptors here all came from an adult with an advanced solid tumor such as melanoma, head and neck, liver or kidney cancer. The CDR3 runs from the conserved cysteine through the conserved F or W. A D gene is named only where the DNA matches it firmly. Clone sizes are given selectively: once, few, many, or a class where the clone is expanded.

TRBD2,TRBJ2-6,NA,TRBV5-1,CASSGTSGVFSGANVLTF,TGCGCCAGCAGCGGAACTAGCGGGGTATTTTCTGGGGCCAACGTCCTGACTTTC
TRBD2,TRBJ2-7,NA,TRBV9,CASSPGTSGRSEEQYF,TGTGCCAGCAGCCCTGGGACTAGCGGGAGGTCAGAGGAGCAGTACTTC
NA,TRBJ2-3,NA,TRBV20-1,CSAGRRDTQYF,TGCAGTGCTGGGCGTAGAGATACGCAGTATTTT
TRBD2,TRBJ2-1,once,TRBV5-1,CASYISSGNNEQFF,TGCGCCAGCTATATTTCTAGCGGGAACAATGAGCAGTTCTTC
TRBD1,TRBJ2-7,NA,TRBV15,CATSGRDRFAEQYF,TGTGCCACCAGCGGTAGGGACAGGTTCGCCGAGCAGTACTTC
NA,TRBJ1-3,NA,TRBV1,CTSSQDWGDTRDSGNTIYF,TGCACCAGCAGCCAAGATTGGGGGGACACACGAGACTCTGGAAACACCATATATTTT
NA,TRBJ1-4,NA,TRBV7-8,CASSRRGVPNEKLFF,TGTGCCAGCAGCCGCCGAGGGGTCCCTAATGAAAAACTGTTTTTT
TRBD1,TRBJ2-1,NA,TRBV6-6,CASSYLTGQGVNEQFF,TGTGCCAGCAGTTACTTAACGGGACAGGGGGTCAATGAGCAGTTCTTC
TRBD2,TRBJ2-5,NA,TRBV5-1,CASSTTGTSAQGTQYF,TGCGCCAGCAGCACCACCGGGACTAGCGCCCAGGGGACCCAGTACTTC
NA,TRBJ1-5,NA,TRBV7-2,CASSPNLGNQPQHF,TGTGCCAGCAGCCCAAACTTGGGCAATCAGCCCCAGCATTTT
TRBD2,TRBJ2-3,NA,TRBV11-1,CASSERRLAGSDTQYF,TGTGCCAGCAGCGAGAGAAGGCTAGCGGGATCAGATACGCAGTATTTT
TRBD2,TRBJ2-7,NA,TRBV7-9,CASSSGTSGYEQYF,TGTGCCAGCAGCTCGGGGACTAGCGGGTACGAGCAGTACTTC
NA,TRBJ1-4,NA,TRBV5-1,CASSLGGANEKLFF,TGCGCCAGCAGCTTGGGGGGGGCGAATGAAAAACTGTTTTTT
NA,TRBJ2-5,NA,TRBV15,CATSWGTVQETQYF,TGTGCCACCAGTTGGGGGACCGTACAAGAGACCCAGTACTTC
NA,TRBJ2-1,few,TRBV27,CASSFRRAERSSGFSYNEQFF,TGTGCCAGCAGTTTTCGTAGGGCCGAACGTAGCAGCGGTTTTTCCTACAATGAGCAGTTCTTC
NA,TRBJ1-1,NA,TRBV19,CASDRGFRTEAFF,TGTGCCAGCGACCGGGGGTTTCGCACTGAAGCTTTCTTT
TRBD2,TRBJ2-4,NA,TRBV5-1,CASSPGTSGDGLAKNIQYF,TGCGCCAGCAGCCCGGGGACTAGCGGGGATGGATTAGCCAAAAACATTCAGTACTTC
TRBD2,TRBJ2-7,NA,TRBV11-2,CASSPGLAGFKQYF,TGTGCCAGCAGTCCGGGACTAGCGGGATTCAAGCAGTACTTC
NA,TRBJ2-7,NA,TRBV28,CASSPRGVWGTYEQYF,TGTGCCAGCAGTCCCCGAGGGGTGTGGGGTACCTACGAGCAGTACTTC
NA,TRBJ2-2,NA,TRBV19,CASSIFENTGELFF,TGTGCCAGTAGTATTTTTGAGAACACCGGGGAGCTGTTTTTT
NA,TRBJ1-5,NA,TRBV15,CATSREVGSNQPQHF,TGTGCCACCAGCAGAGAGGTCGGAAGCAATCAGCCCCAGCATTTT
TRBD2,TRBJ2-7,NA,TRBV4-1,CASSQALVRGDSYEQYF,TGCGCCAGCAGCCAGGCCTTGGTGCGGGGGGACTCCTACGAGCAGTACTTC
NA,TRBJ2-3,NA,TRBV5-4,CASSIGTSSTDTQYF,TGTGCCAGCAGCATTGGAACCTCTAGCACAGATACGCAGTATTTT
NA,TRBJ2-7,NA,TRBV11-2,CASSLAVGSKYF,TGTGCCAGCAGCTTAGCGGTGGGGTCGAAGTACTTC
NA,TRBJ2-7,NA,TRBV7-2,CASSLSRGIYSYEQYF,TGTGCCAGCAGCTTATCTCGCGGAATCTACTCCTACGAGCAGTACTTC
NA,TRBJ1-5,NA,TRBV19,CASTRTGGVINQPQHF,TGTGCCAGTACCCGCACCGGAGGGGTGATCAATCAGCCCCAGCATTTT
NA,TRBJ1-5,medium-sized,TRBV19,CASSIDRGQPQHF,TGTGCCAGTAGTATAGATCGGGGTCAGCCCCAGCATTTT
TRBD2,TRBJ2-3,NA,TRBV6-6,CASSATSATDTQYF,TGTGCCAGCAGTGCGACTAGCGCCACAGATACGCAGTATTTT
TRBD1,TRBJ2-2,NA,TRBV30,CAWNRGVRAGELFF,TGTGCCTGGAACAGGGGCGTCAGGGCCGGGGAGCTGTTTTTT
NA,TRBJ2-5,NA,TRBV10-2,CASSARGPETQYF,TGCGCCAGCAGTGCCAGGGGCCCGGAGACCCAGTACTTC
NA,TRBJ1-6,NA,TRBV30,CAWRPPGRSLSPPLHF,TGTGCCTGGAGGCCCCCCGGCAGGAGTTTAAGTCCACCCCTCCACTTT
TRBD1,TRBJ1-2,NA,TRBV11-2,CASSSTGGGGYTF,TGTGCCAGCAGCTCGACAGGGGGAGGTGGCTACACCTTC
NA,TRBJ1-1,NA,TRBV6-1,CASRNRAPSTEAFF,TGTGCCAGCAGGAACAGGGCCCCGAGCACTGAAGCTTTCTTT
TRBD2,TRBJ2-7,NA,TRBV7-2,CASSSPGGGSSYEQYF,TGTGCCAGCAGCTCCCCCGGCGGGGGAAGCTCCTACGAGCAGTACTTC
NA,TRBJ1-1,NA,TRBV7-8,CASSTRTGLTEAFF,TGTGCCAGCAGCACTAGAACAGGGCTAACTGAAGCTTTCTTT
NA,TRBJ2-3,NA,TRBV18,CASSSMVAADTQYF,TGTGCCAGCTCATCAATGGTAGCCGCAGATACGCAGTATTTT
TRBD2,TRBJ2-1,NA,TRBV11-2,CASSPLKGAAGGLYNEQFF,TGTGCCAGCAGCCCTCTCAAGGGGGCAGCGGGGGGCCTCTACAATGAGCAGTTCTTC